This TCR beta chain was recorded in a study of human CD8 memory T cell subsets. TCR beta libraries were made by UMI-labeled 5' RACE. TCRdb reanalyzed the 5' RACE reads, giving one entry per CDR3 protein sequence and no DNA. The sample has about 10,000 distinct CDR3 sequences, and its top ten clones hold less than 25%. Whole-study results and caveats: In the comparison of repertoires, stem-like memory and precursor exhausted T cells overlapped only minimally.

As for this clonotype: Its antigen remains unknown.

This CDR3 has 16 residues. The chain has TRBV3-2 and TRBJ1-1. TRBV3-2 is assigned pseudogene status. The receptor was derived from a human donor in good health. Sequencing was performed on CD8+ stem-like memory T cells (TSCM and TCM) sorted from PBMCs. The subset denotes: stem-like memory CD8 T cells (TSTEM), CCR7+ PD-1- TIGIT-. CDR3: CASSQVSQNPNTEAFF.